The 24 T cell receptor beta chains presented below share a single source sample, sequenced in a study of CD8 T cells in ankylosing spondylitis. Study-wide results and caveats: The study identified a TCR beta motif of 7 or 8 highly homologous variants that appeared characteristic of ankylosing spondylitis blood.

No antigen has been assigned to these receptors. A single record per CDR3 protein comes from TCRdb applying MiXCR to the 5' RACE reads. This table holds hundreds of thousands of distinct CDR3 sequences, 10% to 15% found once. The sample consisted of blood, either unsorted or a sorted T cell fraction (not recorded which). The receptors come from a male donor with ankylosing spondylitis.

V and J are TRBV5-4 and TRBJ1-4; D is unresolved. CDR1 SGHNT and CDR2 YYREEE come from the germline V gene (reference sequence). Trimming shortened V by 0 bases and J by 8 bases, and 8 bases separated the two germline ends. CDR3 length equals 13 residues. The CDR3 protein is CASSLESREKLFF. The CDR3 region has the DNA TGTGCCAGCAGCTTGGAGAGTCGGGAAAAACTGTTTTTT.

The chain carries TRBV5-1 and TRBJ2-7; D gene ambiguous. The CDR3 runs to 13 residues. V was shortened by 5 bases and J by 0 bases, with 9 bases between the two germline ends. Germline V gives CDR1 SGHRS, CDR2 YFSETQ. CDR3 loop: CASRRSFSYEQYF. CDR3 coding DNA: TGCGCCAGCAGACGGAGCTTCTCCTACGAGCAGTACTTC.

This clonotype was seen ten or more times. The gene calls are TRBV6-5 and TRBJ2-7; possibly TRBD2 for D (6 bases). V was cut by 6 bases and J by 7 bases, with 10 bases left in between. The CDR3 sequence is 11 residues long. The V gene's germline CDR1 is MNHEY and CDR2 SVGAGI. CDR3 coding DNA: TGTGCCAGCAGCCGCGGGACGGAGCAGTACTTC. This translates into CASSRGTEQYF.

The chain carries TRBV4-3 and TRBJ1-1; TRBD1 might be the D (5 bases). Looked up from germline, CDR1 is LGHNA and CDR2 is YSLEER. Trimming took off 2 bases at V and 1 base at J, with 17 bases between the two ends. CDR3 length equals 17 residues. The CDR3 region has the DNA TGCGCCAGCAGCCAATACTTTCCGGGGCAGGCGAACACTGAAGCTTTCTTT. It yields the protein CASSQYFPGQANTEAFF.

This clonotype was counted many times. The chain joins TRBV20-1 to TRBJ1-2; no definite D call. Germline assignment: CDR1 DFQATT and CDR2 SNEGSKA (reference sequence). Trimming removed 0 bases at V and 4 bases at J, with 15 bases between. The CDR3 runs 15 residues. The CDR3 loop is CSARDHLATFYGYTF. CDR3 DNA: TGCAGTGCTAGAGATCACCTCGCCACCTTCTATGGCTACACCTTC.

As regards this clonotype: Given a much more abundant clone one base away, this may be a read error. The rearrangement links TRBV29-1 to TRBJ2-3; maybe TRBD2 (5 bases). Trimming took 5 bases from V and 1 from J, leaving 10 bases between them. This CDR3 spans 13 amino acids. Germline lookup yields CDR1 SQVTM and CDR2 ANQGSEA. CDR3 DNA: TGCAGCGTTTCGGGATGGCGCACAGATACGCAGTATTTT. Translation: CSVSGWRTDTQYF.

This clonotype was seen ten or more times. The chain employs TRBV5-1 and TRBJ2-1, with 9 nucleotides matching TRBD2. The CDR3 extends over 14 amino acids. Germline V CDR1 and CDR2: SGHRS, YFSETQ. V was clipped by 0 bases and J by 6 bases; unmatched bases: 1. CDR3 loop: CASSLGTSANEQFF. The DNA of the CDR3 is TGCGCCAGCAGCTTGGGGACTAGCGCCAATGAGCAGTTCTTC.

This clonotype was detected ten times or more. J is TRBJ1-3 and V is TRBV12-3 or TRBV12-4; no clear D. This CDR3 is built from 15 residues. The ends were cut back, 4 bases at V and 0 bases at J, with 10 bases in the middle. This CDR3 reads CASSSLQSSGNTIYF. The CDR3 region has the DNA TGTGCCAGCAGTTCCTTACAAAGCTCTGGAAACACCATATATTTT.

The chain joins TRBV2 to TRBJ2-3; TRBD2 is a possible D gene (5 bases). CDR3 length: 12 amino acids. Germline lookup yields CDR1 SNHLY and CDR2 FYNNEI. The V end was cut by 7 bases, the J end by 2 bases, with 7 bases between. The CDR3 region is CASNRDTDTQYF. DNA for the CDR3: TGTGCCAGCAACCGGGACACAGATACGCAGTATTTT.

J is TRBJ1-1 and V is TRBV5-1; no clear D gene. Germline CDR1 SGHRS, CDR2 YFSETQ. The CDR3 runs 14 residues. V was shortened by 4 bases and J by 4 bases, with 14 bases between the two germline ends. The CDR3 sequence: CASSPGEALTEAFF. DNA of the CDR3: TGCGCCAGCAGCCCCGGGGAAGCTCTCACTGAAGCTTTCTTT.

This clonotype was seen repeatedly, ten times or more. V and J are TRBV6-1 and TRBJ2-3; tentative D call: TRBD2 (6 bases). This CDR3 comprises 14 residues. V gave up 4 bases and J gave up 2 bases, with 10 bases separating them. Germline-derived CDR1 and CDR2 are MNHNS and SASEGT. CDR3: CASSAREATDTQYF. The CDR3 region has the DNA TGTGCCAGCAGTGCCAGGGAGGCCACAGATACGCAGTATTTT.

This clonotype was seen many times. The chain couples TRBV29-1 to TRBJ2-1, with D perhaps matching TRBD2 (6 bases). CDR1 and CDR2 (germline): SQVTM, ANQGSEA. This CDR3 contains 15 residues. V was shortened by 1 base and J by 0 bases, with 10 bases between the two germline ends. CDR3 coding DNA: TGCAGCGTTGAAGGGGCGGGGAGCTCCTACAATGAGCAGTTCTTC. It yields the protein CSVEGAGSSYNEQFF.

This clonotype was detected only a few times. This chain uses TRBV5-1 with TRBJ1-6; tentative D call: TRBD1 (6 bases). CDR3 length equals 14 residues. Germline V gene data show CDR1 as SGHRS and CDR2 as YFSETQ. V lost 0 bases and J 9 bases, leaving 10 bases between the germline ends. This CDR3 is CASSLEGGSSPLHF. Written as DNA, the CDR3 is TGCGCCAGCAGCTTGGAGGGGGGGTCTTCACCCCTCCACTTT.

The chain joins TRBV11-1 to TRBJ2-1, with 13 bases that match TRBD2. V was pared by 5 bases and J by 1 base, with 11 bases of the junction left unmatched. The CDR3 covers 19 residues. Germline V gene sequence: CDR1 SGHAT, CDR2 FQDESV (reference sequence). The chain's CDR3 is CASSTQLAGGPFSYNEQFF. The DNA for the CDR3 is TGTGCCAGCAGCACCCAACTAGCGGGGGGGCCATTTTCCTACAATGAGCAGTTCTTC.

The rearrangement joins TRBV4-1 to TRBJ2-5; 9 bases are a match to TRBD1. V was pared by 2 bases and J by 4 bases, with 5 bases of the junction left unmatched. Germline CDR1 MGHRA, CDR2 YSYEKL. This CDR3 region has 15 residues. The CDR3: CASSQLQGARETQYF. DNA for the CDR3: TGCGCCAGCAGCCAATTACAGGGGGCAAGAGAGACCCAGTACTTC.

The table lists this clonotype with a few counts. The chain couples TRBV29-1 to TRBJ2-7, with D tentatively TRBD2 (5 bases). This CDR3 is built from 16 residues. Germline lookup yields CDR1 SQVTM and CDR2 ANQGSEA. CDR3 nucleotide sequence: TGCAGTCTAGCCGGCCATACCTCCAACGAGCCCTACGAGCAGTACTTC. Translation gives CSLAGHTSNEPYEQYF.

This clonotype was picked up a small number of times. The chain recombines TRBV5-1 with TRBJ2-3, with TRBD1 identical over 8 bases. There are 13 residues in the CDR3. CDR1 SGHRS and CDR2 YFSETQ come from the germline V gene. Trimming at V came to 7 bases and at J to 5 bases, leaving 6 bases not matched to a gene. In DNA, the CDR3 is TGCGCCAGCGGTGGACAGGGAGGAGATACGCAGTATTTT. Translated, it gives CASGGQGGDTQYF.

The chain recombines TRBV7-2 with TRBJ2-7; D remains unclear. V was clipped by 3 bases and J by 3 bases, with 15 bases between them. Germline V lookup: CDR1 SGHTA, CDR2 FQGNSA. The CDR3 contains 15 residues. CDR3 loop: CASSFRLGPNYEQYF. In DNA form, the CDR3 reads TGTGCCAGCAGCTTTCGTTTGGGCCCCAACTACGAGCAGTACTTC.

This clonotype was found a few times. The chain combines TRBV4-3 with TRBJ1-5; unclear D gene. V was cut by 3 bases and J by 5 bases, with 8 bases left in between. The V gene's germline CDR1 is LGHNA and CDR2 YSLEER. CDR3 size: 13 residues. The CDR3 coding sequence is TGCGCCAGCAGCCACCAGCCCGATCAGCCCCAGCATTTT. Translating gives CASSHQPDQPQHF.

This clonotype appeared a few times. The chain is built from TRBV12-3 or TRBV12-4 and TRBJ2-1; no definite D call. The CDR3 spans 13 residues. V lost 10 bases, J lost 7 bases, and 17 bases lay in between. CDR3 in amino acids: CATERRRVNEQFF. The CDR3 DNA follows: TGTGCCACCGAGAGGAGACGGGTTAATGAGCAGTTCTTC.

V usage is TRBV5-4 and J usage is TRBJ2-2, with D maybe TRBD1 (5 bases). V lost 2 bases, J lost 5 bases, and 13 bases lay in between. The germline gives CDR1 SGHNT, CDR2 YYREEE (reference sequence). The CDR3 runs 15 residues. As DNA, the CDR3 is TGTGCCAGCAGCTTTCAGGCGGCAGGGACCGGGGAGCTGTTTTTT. Its protein product is CASSFQAAGTGELFF. The whole variable domain, remainder taken from reference TRBV5-4 and TRBJ2-2, is ETGVTQSPTHLIKTRGQQVTLRCSSQSGHNTVSWYQQALGQGPQFIFQYYREEENGRGNFPPRFSGLQFPNYSSELNVNALELDDSALYLCASSFQAAGTGELFFGEGSRLTVL.

The V and J genes are TRBV10-3 and TRBJ1-5; tentative D call: TRBD1 (5 bases). V gave up 6 bases and J gave up 4 bases, with 10 bases separating them. Germline-derived CDR1 and CDR2 are ENHRY and SYGVKD. This CDR3 comprises 13 residues. The CDR3 DNA reads TGTGCCATCAGGGCCAGGGAGAATCAGCCCCAGCATTTT. This sequence encodes CAIRARENQPQHF.

This clonotype has a count of ten or more. The J gene is TRBJ2-5, the V gene TRBV20-1; the D gene could be TRBD1 or TRBD2 (5 bases each). Germline V lookup: CDR1 DFQATT, CDR2 SNEGSKA (reference sequence). The CDR3 has 12 residues. Trimming shortened V by 5 bases and J by 5 bases, and 12 bases separated the two germline ends. Here the CDR3 reads CSAATWGETQYF. CDR3 coding DNA: TGCAGTGCTGCGACCTGGGGGGAGACCCAGTACTTC.

The chain combines TRBV7-8 with TRBJ1-2; D gene ambiguous. In germline, CDR1 is SGHVS, CDR2 FQNEAQ. V lost 1 base and J 4 bases, leaving 13 bases between the germline ends. The CDR3 consists of 15 residues. The CDR3 DNA follows: TGTGCCAGCAGCTTAGAAGGCGTCGCCGCCTATGGCTACACCTTC. Translating it yields CASSLEGVAAYGYTF.